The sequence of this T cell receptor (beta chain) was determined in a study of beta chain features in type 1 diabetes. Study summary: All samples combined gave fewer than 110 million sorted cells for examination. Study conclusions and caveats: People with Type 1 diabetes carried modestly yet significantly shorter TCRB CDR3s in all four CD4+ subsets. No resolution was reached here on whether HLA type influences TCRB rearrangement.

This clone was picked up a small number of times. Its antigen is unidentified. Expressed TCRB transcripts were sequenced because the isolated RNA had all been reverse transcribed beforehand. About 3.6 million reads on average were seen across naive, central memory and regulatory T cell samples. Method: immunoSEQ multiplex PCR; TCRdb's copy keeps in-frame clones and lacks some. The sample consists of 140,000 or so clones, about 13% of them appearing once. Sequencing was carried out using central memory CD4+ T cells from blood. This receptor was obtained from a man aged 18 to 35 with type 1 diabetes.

The DNA of the CDR3 is TGTGCCAGCAGCCCAGGGTCAGGGGGCATGGGGCTGGATGGCTACACCTTC. This translates into CASSPGSGGMGLDGYTF. The chain links TRBV9 to TRBJ1-2, with TRBD1 matching 8 bases. This CDR3 is 17 amino acids long. V gave up 4 bases and J gave up 6 bases; unmatched junction bases: 17. From germline, CDR1 is SGDLS and CDR2 YYNGEE.